These 8 T cell receptor beta chains came from one sample sequenced in a study of tumor-infiltrating lymphocytes in primary liver carcinoma (dated by TCRdb to 2017 to 2019). RNA from unsorted whole blood was extracted with TRIzol reagent, and germline DNA was obtained with the DNeasy Blood & Tissue kit. These reads were obtained on an Illumina HiSeq 2500. Starting from about 500 ng total RNA, TCRbeta-specific cDNA was produced by reverse transcription with a constant-region primer and ProtoScript II reverse transcriptase. Construction of the TCRbeta libraries relied on three nested rounds of multiplex PCR, following a slightly modified ARM-PCR procedure. Multiplex TRBV1-TRBV30 forward primers and a Cbeta reverse primer were used in the first two PCR rounds, each of which was run for approximately 9 cycles. TCRdb reprocessing: public reads trimmed at Q25 with fastp, clones called with MiXCR, in-frame beta chains kept. For every CDR3 protein sequence, its rows merge into one entry that carries the most common genes and DNA. The sample profile shows 300,000 to 350,000 distinct CDR3 sequences; 65% of them were found once. The ten largest clones capture under 8.5% of the sample.

The material sequenced was peripheral blood. These receptors all come from a man between 35 and 55 years old with primary liver carcinoma and hepatitis B virus infection.

Turning to this clonotype: It may be a read error: a sequence one base away is much more abundant. The gene calls are TRBV14 and TRBJ1-1; TRBD1 aligns across 7 bases. V shed 4 bases and J 2 bases; nucleotides not matched to a gene: 7. The CDR3 sequence is 15 residues long. Germline assignment: CDR1 SGHDN and CDR2 FVKESK. CDR3 loop: CASSPYRGINTEAFF. The CDR3 DNA follows: TGTGCCAGCAGCCCCTACAGGGGCATTAACACTGAAGCTTTCTTT.

The CDR3 here is CASSPSRPLSYEQYF. CDR3 bases: TGTGCCAGCAGCCCAAGCAGGCCTCTCTCCTACGAGCAGTACTTC. This chain joins TRBV28 and TRBJ2-7; D gene unclear. This CDR3 region has 15 residues. Trimming removed 6 bases from V and 0 bases from J, with 15 bases in between. Germline assignment: CDR1 MDHEN and CDR2 SYDVKM. Drawing the rest from reference TRBV28 and TRBJ2-7, the complete variable domain is DVKVTQSSRYLVKRTGEKVFLECVQDMDHENMFWYRQDPGLGLRLIYFSYDVKMKEKGDIPEGYSVSREKKERFSLILESASTNQTSMYLCASSPSRPLSYEQYFGPGTRLTVT.

Note on this clonotype: A read error may produce the germline difference seen at one junction end. The gene calls are TRBV11-3 and TRBJ2-5; TRBD1 aligns across 9 bases. The CDR3 length is 17 residues. Germline CDR1 reads SGHNT; CDR2 reads YENEEA. CDR3 sequence reads: CASSSVPDRGEYETEYF. In nucleotides, the CDR3 is TGTGCCAGCAGCTCGGTTCCGGACAGGGGAGAGTACGAGACCGAGTACTTC.

This clonotype appeared many times. This sequence joins TRBV11-2 and TRBJ2-7; D unclear. The V end lost 4 bases, the J end lost 5 bases, and 15 bases lay between the germline ends. Germline CDR1 reads SGHAT; CDR2 reads FQNNGV. The CDR3 has 14 residues. The CDR3 region has the DNA TGTGCCAGCAGCTACGGACCTAAGTCTCACGAGCAGTACTTC. Encoded protein: CASSYGPKSHEQYF.

Points on this clonotype: This sequence may be a read error, since a much larger clone differs from it by one base. The gene calls are TRBV4-1 and TRBJ2-1; D remains unclear. There are 16 residues in the CDR3. CDR1 is MGHRA, CDR2 YSYEKL, per germline. The CDR3 region is CASSQDVRSSCNEQFF. The CDR3 region has the DNA TGCGCCAGCAGCCAAGATGTAAGGAGCTCCTGCAATGAGCAGTTCTTC.

This clonotype was picked up many times. The chain has TRBV4-2 and TRBJ2-7, with 8 bases that match TRBD2. CDR1 LGHNA and CDR2 YNFKEQ come from the germline V gene. V gave up 4 bases and J gave up 4 bases; unmatched junction bases: 12. The CDR3 runs to 16 residues. CDR3 sequence reads: CASSREASSGFYEQYF. CDR3 DNA: TGTGCCAGCAGCCGAGAGGCGTCTAGCGGGTTTTACGAGCAGTACTTC.

CDR3 DNA sequence: TGTGCCAGCAGCCTCCCCGGGATTTCCTACGAGCAGTACTTC. This gives the protein CASSLPGISYEQYF. The chain recombines TRBV7-9 with TRBJ2-7, with TRBD2 as a possible D gene (5 bases). The germline CDR1 and CDR2 sequences are SEHNR and FQNEAQ (reference sequence). The CDR3 loop spans 14 amino acids. V was cut by 5 bases and J by 1 base, with 12 bases left in between.

The chain carries TRBV24-1 and TRBJ2-1; 7 bases map to TRBD2. The V segment lost 7 bases and the J segment 9 bases; nucleotides outside the gene matches: 26. This CDR3 is built from 19 residues. The germline CDR1 and CDR2 sequences are KGHDR and SFDVKD. The CDR3 bases are TGTGCCACCAGCAAGGGGCTAGCGGCCGCCTCGTGGTATCTGGGTGAGCAGTTCTTC. As protein: CATSKGLAAASWYLGEQFF.